The clone carrying this T cell receptor (beta chain) was counted at least ten times. Its antigen remains unidentified. The sample belongs to a study of Graves' ophthalmopathy and Graves' hyperthyroidism. V was pared by 3 bases and J by 9 bases, with 12 bases between. There are 14 residues in the CDR3. CDR1 MDHEN and CDR2 SYDVKM come from the germline V gene. The sequenced template was RNA, covering the TCR beta CDR3 region. RT-PCR in the first round used HTBI primers; a second-round multiplex PCR followed. TCRdb re-called the multiplex PCR reads with MiXCR, one entry per CDR3 protein. The sample records about 620,000 distinct CDR3 sequences, about a fifth being singletons. Study-wide findings and caveats: Sensitivity of about 91% and specificity of 65% to 83% were achieved when a 13-signature model separated ophthalmopathy from stable hyperthyroidism. Most thyroid clonotypes with frequency above 0.001 were detected in blood too.

Fresh peripheral blood (approximately 9.2 ml) yielded the PBMCs. This sequence joins TRBV28 and TRBJ1-6; D gene unclear. Sequenced sample: peripheral blood. This sequence originates from a young woman with stable Graves' hyperthyroidism. Some clones in this sample may be carry-over from other donors' samples. The CDR3 DNA reads as TGTGCCAGCAGTTTTACAGCTCTTGGTTCACCCCTCCACTTT. Protein product: CASSFTALGSPLHF.